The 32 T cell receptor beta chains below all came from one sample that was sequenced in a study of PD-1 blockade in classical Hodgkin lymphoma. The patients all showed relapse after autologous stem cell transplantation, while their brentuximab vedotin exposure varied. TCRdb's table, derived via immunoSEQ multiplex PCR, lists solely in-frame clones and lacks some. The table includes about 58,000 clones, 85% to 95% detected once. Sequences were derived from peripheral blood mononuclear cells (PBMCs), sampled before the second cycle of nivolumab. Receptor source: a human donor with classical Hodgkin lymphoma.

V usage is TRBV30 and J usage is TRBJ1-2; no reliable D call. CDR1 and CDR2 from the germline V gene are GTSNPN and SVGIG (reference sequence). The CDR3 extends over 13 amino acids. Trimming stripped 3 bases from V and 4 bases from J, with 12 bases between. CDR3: CAWRETRPYGYTF. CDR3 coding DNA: TGTGCCTGGAGAGAGACTCGGCCCTATGGCTACACCTTC.

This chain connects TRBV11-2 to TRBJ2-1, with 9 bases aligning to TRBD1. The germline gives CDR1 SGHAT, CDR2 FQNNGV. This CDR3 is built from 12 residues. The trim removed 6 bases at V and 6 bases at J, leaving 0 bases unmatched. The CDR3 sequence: CASRGQGNEQFF. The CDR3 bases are TGTGCCAGCAGGGGACAGGGCAATGAGCAGTTCTTC.

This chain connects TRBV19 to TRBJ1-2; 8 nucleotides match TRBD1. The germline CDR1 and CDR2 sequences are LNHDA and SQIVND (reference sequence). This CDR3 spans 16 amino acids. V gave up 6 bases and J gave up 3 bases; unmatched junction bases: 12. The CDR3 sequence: CASSRDPGGGHYGYTF. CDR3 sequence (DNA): TGTGCCAGTAGCAGAGACCCAGGGGGCGGACACTATGGCTACACCTTC.

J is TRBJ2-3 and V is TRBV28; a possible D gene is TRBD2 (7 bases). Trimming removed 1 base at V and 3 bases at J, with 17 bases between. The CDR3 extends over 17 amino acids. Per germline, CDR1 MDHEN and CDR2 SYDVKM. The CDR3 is CASSLSLGGARTDTQYF. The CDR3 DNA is TGTGCCAGCAGTTTATCCCTTGGGGGGGCGAGGACAGATACGCAGTATTTT. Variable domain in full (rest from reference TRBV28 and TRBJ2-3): DVKVTQSSRYLVKRTGEKVFLECVQDMDHENMFWYRQDPGLGLRLIYFSYDVKMKEKGDIPEGYSVSREKKERFSLILESASTNQTSMYLCASSLSLGGARTDTQYFGPGTRLTVL.

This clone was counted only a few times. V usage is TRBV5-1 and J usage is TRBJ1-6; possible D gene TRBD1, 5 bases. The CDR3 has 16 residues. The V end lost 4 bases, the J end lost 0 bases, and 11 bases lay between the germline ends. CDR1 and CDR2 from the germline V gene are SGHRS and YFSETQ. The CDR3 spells CASSEGRNSYNSPLHF. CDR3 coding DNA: TGCGCCAGCAGCGAGGGGAGGAACTCCTATAATTCACCCCTCCACTTT.

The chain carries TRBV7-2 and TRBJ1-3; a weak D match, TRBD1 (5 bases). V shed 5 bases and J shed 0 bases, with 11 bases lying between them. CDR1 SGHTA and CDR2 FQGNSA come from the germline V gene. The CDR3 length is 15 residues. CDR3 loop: CASSLTRGSGNTIYF. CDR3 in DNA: TGTGCCAGCAGCCTCACGAGGGGCTCTGGAAACACCATATATTTT.

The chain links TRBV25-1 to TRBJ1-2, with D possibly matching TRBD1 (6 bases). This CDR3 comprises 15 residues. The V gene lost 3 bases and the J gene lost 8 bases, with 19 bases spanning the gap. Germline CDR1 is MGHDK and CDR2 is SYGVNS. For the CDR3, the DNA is TGTGCCAGCAGTGAGGTACAGGGTGGGCCGGGCGGCTACACCTTC. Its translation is CASSEVQGGPGGYTF.

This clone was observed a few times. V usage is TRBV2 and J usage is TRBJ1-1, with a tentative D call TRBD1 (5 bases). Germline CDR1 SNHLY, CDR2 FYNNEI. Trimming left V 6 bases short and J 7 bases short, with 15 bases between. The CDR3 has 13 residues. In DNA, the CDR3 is TGTGCCAGCAGGCCTCCGGGACGGATTGAAGCTTTCTTT. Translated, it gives CASRPPGRIEAFF.

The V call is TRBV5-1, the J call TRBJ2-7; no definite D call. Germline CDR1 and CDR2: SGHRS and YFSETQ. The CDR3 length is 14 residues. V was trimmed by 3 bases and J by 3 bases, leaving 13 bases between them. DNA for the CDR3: TGCGCCAGCAGCTCGGACCCCGCCCGCTACGAGCAGTACTTC. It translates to CASSSDPARYEQYF.

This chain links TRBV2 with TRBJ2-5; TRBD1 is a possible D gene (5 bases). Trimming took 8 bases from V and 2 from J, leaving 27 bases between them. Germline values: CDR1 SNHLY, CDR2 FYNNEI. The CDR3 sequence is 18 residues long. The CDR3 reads CASQGSQGIRALQETQYF. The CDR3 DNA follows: TGTGCCAGCCAGGGTTCCCAGGGAATTAGGGCCTTGCAAGAGACCCAGTACTTC. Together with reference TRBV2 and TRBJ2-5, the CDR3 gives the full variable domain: EPEVTQTPSHQVTQMGQEVILRCVPISNHLYFYWYRQILGQKVEFLVSFYNNEISEKSEIFDDQFSVERPDGSNFTLKIRSTKLEDSAMYFCASQGSQGIRALQETQYFGPGTRLLVL.

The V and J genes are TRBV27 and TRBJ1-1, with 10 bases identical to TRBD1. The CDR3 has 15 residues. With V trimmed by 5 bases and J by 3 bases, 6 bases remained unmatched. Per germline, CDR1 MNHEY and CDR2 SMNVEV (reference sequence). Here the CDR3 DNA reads TGTGCCAGCAGTGCGACAGGGGGCGCGTACACTGAAGCTTTCTTT. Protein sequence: CASSATGGAYTEAFF.

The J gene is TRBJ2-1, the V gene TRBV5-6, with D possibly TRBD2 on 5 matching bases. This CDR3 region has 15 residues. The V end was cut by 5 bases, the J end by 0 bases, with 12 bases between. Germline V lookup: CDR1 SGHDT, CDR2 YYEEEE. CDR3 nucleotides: TGTGCCAGCAGGCGAGGGCATAGCTCCTACAATGAGCAGTTCTTC. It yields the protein CASRRGHSSYNEQFF.

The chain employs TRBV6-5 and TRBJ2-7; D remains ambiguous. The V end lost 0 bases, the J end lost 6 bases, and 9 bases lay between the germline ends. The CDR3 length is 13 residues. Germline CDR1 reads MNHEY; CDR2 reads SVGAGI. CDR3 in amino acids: CASSYSTPSEQYF. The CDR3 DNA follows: TGTGCCAGCAGTTACTCGACCCCGAGCGAGCAGTACTTC.

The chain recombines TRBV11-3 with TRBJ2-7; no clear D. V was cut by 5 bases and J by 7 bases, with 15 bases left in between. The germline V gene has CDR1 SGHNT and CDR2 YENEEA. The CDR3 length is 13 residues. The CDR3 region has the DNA TGTGCCAGCAGCCCCAGCCCCTCAGAGGAGCAGTACTTC. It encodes CASSPSPSEEQYF.

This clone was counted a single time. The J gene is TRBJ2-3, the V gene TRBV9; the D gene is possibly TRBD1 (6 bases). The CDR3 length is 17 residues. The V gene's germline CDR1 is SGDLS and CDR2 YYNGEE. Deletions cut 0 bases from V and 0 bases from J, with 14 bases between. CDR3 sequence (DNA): TGTGCCAGCAGCGTAGGGAGCCGGGACACTAGCACAGATACGCAGTATTTT. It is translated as CASSVGSRDTSTDTQYF.

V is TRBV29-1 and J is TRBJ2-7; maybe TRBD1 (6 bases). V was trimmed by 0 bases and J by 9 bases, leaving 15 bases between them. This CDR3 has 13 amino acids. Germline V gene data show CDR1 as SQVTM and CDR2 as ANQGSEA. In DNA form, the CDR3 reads TGCAGCGTTGAAGATCCGTCCAGGGGCGGGCAGTACTTC. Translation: CSVEDPSRGGQYF.

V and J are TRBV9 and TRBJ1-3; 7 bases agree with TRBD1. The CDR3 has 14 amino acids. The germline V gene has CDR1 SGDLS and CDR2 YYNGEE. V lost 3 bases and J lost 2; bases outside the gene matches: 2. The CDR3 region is CASSAGQAGNTIYF. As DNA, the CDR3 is TGTGCCAGCAGCGCCGGACAGGCTGGAAACACCATATATTTT.

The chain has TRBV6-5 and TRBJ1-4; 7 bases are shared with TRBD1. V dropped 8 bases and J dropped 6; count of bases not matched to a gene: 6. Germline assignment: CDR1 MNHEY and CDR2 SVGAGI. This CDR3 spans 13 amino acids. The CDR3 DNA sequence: TGTGCCAGCGGGACAGAGAGGGATGAAAAACTGTTTTTT. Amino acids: CASGTERDEKLFF.

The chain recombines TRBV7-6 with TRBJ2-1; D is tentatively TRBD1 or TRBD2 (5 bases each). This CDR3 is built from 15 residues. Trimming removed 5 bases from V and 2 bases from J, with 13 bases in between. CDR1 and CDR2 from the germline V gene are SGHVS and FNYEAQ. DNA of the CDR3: TGTGCCAGCAGCCGGGACGAAAGCCCCTACAATGAGCAGTTCTTC. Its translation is CASSRDESPYNEQFF. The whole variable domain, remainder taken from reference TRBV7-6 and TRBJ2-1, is GAGVSQSPRYKVTKRGQDVALRCDPISGHVSLYWYRQALGQGPEFLTYFNYEAQQDKSGLPNDRFSAERPEGSISTLTIQRTEQRDSAMYRCASSRDESPYNEQFFGPGTRLTVL.

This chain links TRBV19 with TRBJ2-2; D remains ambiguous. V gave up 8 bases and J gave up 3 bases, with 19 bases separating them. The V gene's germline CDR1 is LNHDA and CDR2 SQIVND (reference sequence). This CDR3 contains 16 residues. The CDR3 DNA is TGTGCCAGTCAGACCAACTCGGCCCAATACACCGGGGAGCTGTTTTTT. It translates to CASQTNSAQYTGELFF.

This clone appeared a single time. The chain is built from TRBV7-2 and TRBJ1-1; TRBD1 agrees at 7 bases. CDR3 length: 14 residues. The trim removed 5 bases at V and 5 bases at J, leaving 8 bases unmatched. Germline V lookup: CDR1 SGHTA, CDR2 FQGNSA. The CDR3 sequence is CASSLPGQRTEAFF. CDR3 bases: TGTGCCAGCAGCCTTCCGGGACAGAGGACTGAAGCTTTCTTT.

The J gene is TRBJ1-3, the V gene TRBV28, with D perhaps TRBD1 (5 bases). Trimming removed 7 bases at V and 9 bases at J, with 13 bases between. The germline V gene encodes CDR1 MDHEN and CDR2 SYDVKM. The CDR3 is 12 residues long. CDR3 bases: TGTGCCAGCACGACAGAATGGGTCACCATATATTTT. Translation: CASTTEWVTIYF.

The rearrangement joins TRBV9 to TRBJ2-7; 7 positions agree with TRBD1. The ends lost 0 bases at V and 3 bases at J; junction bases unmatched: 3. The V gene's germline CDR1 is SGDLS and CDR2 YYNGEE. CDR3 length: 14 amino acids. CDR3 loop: CASSVGGTVYEQYF. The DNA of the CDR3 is TGTGCCAGCAGCGTAGGAGGGACAGTCTACGAGCAGTACTTC.

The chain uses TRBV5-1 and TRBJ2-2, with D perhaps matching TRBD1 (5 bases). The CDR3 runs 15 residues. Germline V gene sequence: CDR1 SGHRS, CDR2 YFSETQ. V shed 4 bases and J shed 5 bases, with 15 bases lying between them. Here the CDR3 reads CASSEVEPGTGELFF. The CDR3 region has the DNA TGCGCCAGCAGCGAGGTTGAACCAGGGACCGGGGAGCTGTTTTTT.

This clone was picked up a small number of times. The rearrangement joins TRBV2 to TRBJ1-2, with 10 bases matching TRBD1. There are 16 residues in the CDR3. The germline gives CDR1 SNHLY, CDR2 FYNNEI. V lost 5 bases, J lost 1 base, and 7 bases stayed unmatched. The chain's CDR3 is CASSSTGGTINYGYTF. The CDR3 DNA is TGTGCCAGCAGTTCGACAGGGGGCACCATTAACTATGGCTACACCTTC.

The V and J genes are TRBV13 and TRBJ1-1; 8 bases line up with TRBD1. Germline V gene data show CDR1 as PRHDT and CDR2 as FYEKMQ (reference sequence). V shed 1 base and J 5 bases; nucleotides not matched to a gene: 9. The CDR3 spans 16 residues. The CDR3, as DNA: TGTGCCAGCAGCTTAGCGGGTCAGGGGGCGGTTACTGAAGCTTTCTTT. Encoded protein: CASSLAGQGAVTEAFF. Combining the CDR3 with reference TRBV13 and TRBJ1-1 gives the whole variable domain AAGVIQSPRHLIKEKRETATLKCYPIPRHDTVYWYQQGPGQDPQFLISFYEKMQSDKGSIPDRFSAQQFSDYHSELNMSSLELGDSALYFCASSLAGQGAVTEAFFGQGTRLTVV.

The CDR3 loop reads CASSAPGQGVGEQYF. Here the CDR3 DNA reads TGTGCCAGCAGCGCCCCGGGACAGGGGGTGGGAGAGCAGTACTTC. The rearrangement links TRBV7-9 to TRBJ2-7; TRBD1 matches 11 bases. This CDR3 spans 15 amino acids. Germline loops: CDR1 SEHNR, CDR2 FQNEAQ (reference sequence). V dropped 5 bases and J dropped 7; count of bases not matched to a gene: 10. The full variable domain, with the rest looked up from reference TRBV7-9 and TRBJ2-7, is DTGVSQNPRHKITKRGQNVTFRCDPISEHNRLYWYRQTLGQGPEFLTYFQNEAQLEKSRLLSDRFSAERPKGSFSTLEIQRTEQGDSAMYLCASSAPGQGVGEQYFGPGTRLTVT.

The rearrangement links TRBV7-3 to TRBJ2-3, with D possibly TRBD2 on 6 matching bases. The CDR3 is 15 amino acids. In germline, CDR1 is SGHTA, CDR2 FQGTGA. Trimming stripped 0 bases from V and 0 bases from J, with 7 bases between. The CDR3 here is CASSLTRESTDTQYF. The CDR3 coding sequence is TGTGCCAGCAGCTTAACGCGGGAAAGCACAGATACGCAGTATTTT.

The DNA for the CDR3 is TGCGCCAGCAGCCAAGAAATCCAGGGTGGGGAAAAACTGTTTTTT. Residues: CASSQEIQGGEKLFF. The V gene is TRBV4-3, the J gene TRBJ1-4, with a weak D call TRBD1 (5 bases). Per the germline V gene, CDR1 is LGHNA and CDR2 is YSLEER. The CDR3 is made up of 15 amino acids. The V end lost 0 bases, the J end lost 8 bases, and 13 bases lay between the germline ends.

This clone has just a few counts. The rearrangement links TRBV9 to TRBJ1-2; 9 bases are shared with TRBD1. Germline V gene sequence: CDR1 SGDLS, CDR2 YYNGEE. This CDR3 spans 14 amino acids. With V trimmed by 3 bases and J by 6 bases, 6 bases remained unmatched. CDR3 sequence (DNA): TGTGCCAGCAGCGCGACACAGGGGGCCCATGGCTACACCTTC. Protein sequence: CASSATQGAHGYTF.

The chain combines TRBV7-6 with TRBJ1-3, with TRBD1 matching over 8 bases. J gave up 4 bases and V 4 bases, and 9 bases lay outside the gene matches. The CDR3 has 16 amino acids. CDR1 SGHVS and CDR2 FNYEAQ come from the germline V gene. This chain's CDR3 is CASSSRQTGAGNTIYF. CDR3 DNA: TGTGCCAGCAGCTCACGTCAGACAGGGGCGGGAAACACCATATATTTT.

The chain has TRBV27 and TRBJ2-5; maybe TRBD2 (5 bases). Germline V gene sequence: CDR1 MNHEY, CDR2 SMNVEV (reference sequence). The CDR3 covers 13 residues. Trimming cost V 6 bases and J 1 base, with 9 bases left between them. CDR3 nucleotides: TGTGCCAGCAGCCCGGGAATCCAAGAGACCCAGTACTTC. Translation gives CASSPGIQETQYF.